Detailed here is one T cell receptor beta chain. This entry comes from a study of metastatic and nonmetastatic thyroid tumors. TCRdb used MiXCR to call clones anew from the PCR reads. The profile shows some 64,000 clones, roughly 4% of them singletons. Every patient was untreated before thyroid surgery. The sequencing sample was made of blood. This receptor was identified in a female donor with papillary thyroid cancer or a benign thyroid nodule (not recorded which). Some clones in this sample may be carry-over from other donors' samples.

In DNA, the CDR3 is TGTGCCAGCAGGAGGGGGTACCAAGAGACCCAGTACTTC. Amino acid sequence: CASRRGYQETQYF. The V call is TRBV6-1, the J call TRBJ2-5, with D maybe TRBD1 (6 bases). The CDR3 loop spans 13 amino acids. Germline lookup yields CDR1 MNHNS and CDR2 SASEGT. The V end was cut by 6 bases, the J end by 0 bases, with 8 bases between.